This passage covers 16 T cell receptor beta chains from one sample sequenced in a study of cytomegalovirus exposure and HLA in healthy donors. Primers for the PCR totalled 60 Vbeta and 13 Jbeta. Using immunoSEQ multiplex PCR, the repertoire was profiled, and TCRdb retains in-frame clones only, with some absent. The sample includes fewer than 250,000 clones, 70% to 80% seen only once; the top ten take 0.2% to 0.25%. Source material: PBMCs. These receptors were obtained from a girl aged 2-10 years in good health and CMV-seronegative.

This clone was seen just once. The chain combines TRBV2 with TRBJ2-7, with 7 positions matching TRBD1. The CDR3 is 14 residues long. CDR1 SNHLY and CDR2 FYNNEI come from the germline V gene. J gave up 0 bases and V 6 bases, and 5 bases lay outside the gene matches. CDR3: CASRADRSSYEQYF. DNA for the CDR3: TGTGCCAGCAGGGCGGACAGGAGCTCCTACGAGCAGTACTTC.

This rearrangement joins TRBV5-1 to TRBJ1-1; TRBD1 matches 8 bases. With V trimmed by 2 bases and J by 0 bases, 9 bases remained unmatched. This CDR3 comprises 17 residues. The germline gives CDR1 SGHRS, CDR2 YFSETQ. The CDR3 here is CASSFTWTGNMNTEAFF. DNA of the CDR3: TGCGCCAGCAGCTTCACATGGACAGGGAACATGAACACTGAAGCTTTCTTT.

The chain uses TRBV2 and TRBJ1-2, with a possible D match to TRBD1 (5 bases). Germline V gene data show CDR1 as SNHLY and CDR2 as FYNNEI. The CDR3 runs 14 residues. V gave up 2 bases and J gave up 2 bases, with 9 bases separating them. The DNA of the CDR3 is TGTGCCAGCAGTGAACAGGGCCCGAACTATGGCTACACCTTC. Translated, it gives CASSEQGPNYGYTF.

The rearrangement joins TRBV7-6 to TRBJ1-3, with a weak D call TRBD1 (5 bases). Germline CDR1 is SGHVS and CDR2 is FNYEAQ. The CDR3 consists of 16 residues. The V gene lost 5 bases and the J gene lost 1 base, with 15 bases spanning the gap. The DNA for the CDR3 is TGTGCCAGCAGCCCCGGCCCAAGGGGATCTGGAAACACCATATATTTT. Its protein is CASSPGPRGSGNTIYF.

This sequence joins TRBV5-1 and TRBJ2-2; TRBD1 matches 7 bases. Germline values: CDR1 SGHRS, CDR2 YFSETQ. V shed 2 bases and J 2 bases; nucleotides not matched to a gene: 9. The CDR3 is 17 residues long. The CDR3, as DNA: TGCGCCAGCAGCTTCTCCCCAGGGGGTCGTAACACCGGGGAGCTGTTTTTT. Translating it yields CASSFSPGGRNTGELFF.

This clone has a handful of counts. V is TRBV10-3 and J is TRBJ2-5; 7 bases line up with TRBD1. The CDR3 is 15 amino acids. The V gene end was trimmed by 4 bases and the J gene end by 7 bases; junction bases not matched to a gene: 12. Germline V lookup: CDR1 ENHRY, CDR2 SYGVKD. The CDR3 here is CAISATGILRGTQYF. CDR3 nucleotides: TGTGCCATCAGTGCGACAGGGATTCTCCGAGGGACCCAGTACTTC.

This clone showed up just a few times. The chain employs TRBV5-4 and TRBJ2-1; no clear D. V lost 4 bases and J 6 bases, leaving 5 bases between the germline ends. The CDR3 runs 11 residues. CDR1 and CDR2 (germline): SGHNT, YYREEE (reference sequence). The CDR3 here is CASSPGNEQFF. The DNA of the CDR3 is TGTGCCAGCAGCCCGGGCAATGAGCAGTTCTTC. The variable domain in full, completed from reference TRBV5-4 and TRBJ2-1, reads ETGVTQSPTHLIKTRGQQVTLRCSSQSGHNTVSWYQQALGQGPQFIFQYYREEENGRGNFPPRFSGLQFPNYSSELNVNALELDDSALYLCASSPGNEQFFGPGTRLTVL.

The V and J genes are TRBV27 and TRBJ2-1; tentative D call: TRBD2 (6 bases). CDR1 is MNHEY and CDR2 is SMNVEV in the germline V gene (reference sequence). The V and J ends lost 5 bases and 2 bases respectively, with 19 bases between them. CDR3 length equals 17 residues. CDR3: CASSPTSFAGTYNEQFF. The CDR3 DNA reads TGTGCCAGCAGTCCTACCTCTTTTGCGGGGACCTACAATGAGCAGTTCTTC.

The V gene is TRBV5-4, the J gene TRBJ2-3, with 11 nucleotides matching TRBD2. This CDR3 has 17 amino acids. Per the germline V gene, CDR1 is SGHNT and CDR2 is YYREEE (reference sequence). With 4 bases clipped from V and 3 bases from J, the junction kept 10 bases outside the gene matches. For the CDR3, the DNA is TGTGCCAGCAGCCGGGTCCCAACTAGCGGGAGTACAGATACGCAGTATTTT. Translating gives CASSRVPTSGSTDTQYF.

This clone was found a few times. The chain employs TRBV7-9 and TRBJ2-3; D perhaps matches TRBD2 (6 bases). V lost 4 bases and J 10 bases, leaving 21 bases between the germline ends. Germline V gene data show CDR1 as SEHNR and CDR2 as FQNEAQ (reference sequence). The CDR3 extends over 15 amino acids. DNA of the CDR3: TGTGCCAGCAGCTCCGTCTACAGGTCGTGGGGGGCGCAGTATTTT. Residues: CASSSVYRSWGAQYF.

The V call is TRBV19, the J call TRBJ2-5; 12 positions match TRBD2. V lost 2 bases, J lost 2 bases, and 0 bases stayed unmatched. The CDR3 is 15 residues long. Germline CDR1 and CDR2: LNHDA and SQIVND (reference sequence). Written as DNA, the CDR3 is TGTGCCAGTAGTATACTAGCGGGAGGGCAAGAGACCCAGTACTTC. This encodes CASSILAGGQETQYF.

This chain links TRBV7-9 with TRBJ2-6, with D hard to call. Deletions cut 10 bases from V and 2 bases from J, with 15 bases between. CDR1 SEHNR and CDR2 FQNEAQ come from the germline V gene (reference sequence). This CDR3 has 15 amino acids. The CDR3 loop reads CATPDGRTGANVLTF. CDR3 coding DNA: TGTGCCACCCCCGATGGCCGAACTGGGGCCAACGTCCTGACTTTC.

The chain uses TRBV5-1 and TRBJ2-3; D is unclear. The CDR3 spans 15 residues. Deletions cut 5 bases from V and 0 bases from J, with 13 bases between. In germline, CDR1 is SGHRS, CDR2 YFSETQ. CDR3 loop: CASRSLAASTDTQYF. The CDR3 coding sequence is TGCGCCAGCAGGTCCTTAGCAGCGAGCACAGATACGCAGTATTTT.

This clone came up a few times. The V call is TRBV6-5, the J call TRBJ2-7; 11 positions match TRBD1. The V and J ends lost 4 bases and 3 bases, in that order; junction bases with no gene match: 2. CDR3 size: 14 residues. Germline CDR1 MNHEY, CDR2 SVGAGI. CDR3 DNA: TGTGCCAGCAGTTCGGGACAGGGGGTCTACGAGCAGTACTTC. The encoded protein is CASSSGQGVYEQYF.

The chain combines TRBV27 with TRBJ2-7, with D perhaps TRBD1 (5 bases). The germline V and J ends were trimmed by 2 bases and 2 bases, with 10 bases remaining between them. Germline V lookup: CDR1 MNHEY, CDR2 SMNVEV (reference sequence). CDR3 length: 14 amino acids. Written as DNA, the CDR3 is TGTGCCAGCAGTTTAGGGGCAGGGACCTACGAGCAGTACTTC. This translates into CASSLGAGTYEQYF.

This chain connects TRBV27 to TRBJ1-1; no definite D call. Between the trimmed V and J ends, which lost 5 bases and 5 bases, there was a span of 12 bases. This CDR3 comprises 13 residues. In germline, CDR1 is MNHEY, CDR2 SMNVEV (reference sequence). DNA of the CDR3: TGTGCCAGCAGTGAACGGACGGGGACTGAAGCTTTCTTT. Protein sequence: CASSERTGTEAFF.